Listed here are 29 T cell receptor beta chains from one sample, sequenced in a study of CD8 T cells in ankylosing spondylitis. These TCRs are of unknown antigen specificity. Study-wide results and limits: Blood from ankylosing spondylitis patients appeared to carry a characteristic roughly eight-variant TCR beta motif.

TCRdb re-called the 5' RACE reads with MiXCR, one entry per CDR3 protein. The table shows about 800,000 distinct CDR3 sequences, with approximately 10% occurring only once. Sequenced sample: blood, either unsorted or a sorted T cell fraction (not recorded which). These receptors were obtained from a male donor with ankylosing spondylitis.

This clonotype was seen repeatedly, ten times or more. J is TRBJ1-1 and V is TRBV9, with 8 bases aligning to TRBD1. Germline loops: CDR1 SGDLS, CDR2 YYNGEE. Trimming took 2 bases from V and 1 from J; bases not matched to a gene: 1. The CDR3 is 14 residues long. CDR3 sequence (DNA): TGTGCCAGCAGCGTGGGACAGGCGAACACTGAAGCTTTCTTT. The encoded protein is CASSVGQANTEAFF.

The chain is built from TRBV27 and TRBJ2-3, with 8 nucleotides matching TRBD2. This CDR3 region has 17 residues. J was trimmed by 5 bases and V by 6 bases; bases with no gene match: 16. Germline V gene sequence: CDR1 MNHEY, CDR2 SMNVEV (reference sequence). The CDR3 region is CASRPYRDSGTVDTQYF. CDR3 DNA: TGTGCCAGCAGACCTTACAGGGATAGCGGGACGGTAGATACGCAGTATTTT.

This chain uses TRBV20-1 with TRBJ2-1; D gene unclear. In germline, CDR1 is DFQATT, CDR2 SNEGSKA (reference sequence). CDR3 length: 12 residues. Between the trimmed V and J ends, which lost 1 base and 6 bases, there was a span of 7 bases. CDR3 bases: TGCAGTGCTAGAGGCCCCCTCAATGAGCAGTTCTTC. Its translation: CSARGPLNEQFF.

This clonotype was found a few times. This chain links TRBV25-1 with TRBJ1-1; TRBD1 might be the D (6 bases). From germline, CDR1 is MGHDK and CDR2 SYGVNS. This CDR3 is built from 15 residues. V gave up 10 bases and J gave up 3 bases, with 21 bases separating them. This chain's CDR3 is CATKWTGGVDTEAFF. In nucleotides, the CDR3 is TGTGCCACCAAGTGGACCGGGGGCGTCGACACTGAAGCTTTCTTT.

This rearrangement joins TRBV5-1 to TRBJ2-5, with 8 positions matching TRBD2. Germline CDR1 SGHRS, CDR2 YFSETQ. The J segment lost 1 base and the V segment lost 6 bases, leaving 5 bases of the junction unmatched. The CDR3 length is 14 residues. This CDR3 reads CASTFGGAQETQYF. Here the CDR3 DNA reads TGCGCCAGCACCTTCGGGGGGGCCCAAGAGACCCAGTACTTC.

This clonotype appeared many times. The chain employs TRBV5-4 and TRBJ1-1, with TRBD1 matching 7 bases. Germline V gene data show CDR1 as SGHNT and CDR2 as YYREEE (reference sequence). V shed 4 bases, J shed 0 bases, and the junction held 6 bases outside the gene matches. CDR3 length equals 15 residues. The CDR3 DNA is TGTGCCAGCAGCGTGGCCGGGACAGTGAACACTGAAGCTTTCTTT. This sequence encodes CASSVAGTVNTEAFF.

The gene calls are TRBV20-1 and TRBJ1-5; D remains unclear. The CDR3 is 13 amino acids. Germline CDR1 and CDR2: DFQATT and SNEGSKA (reference sequence). Trimming cost V 6 bases and J 7 bases, with 16 bases left between them. The CDR3 spells CSAVVAFGQPQHF. CDR3 nucleotides: TGCAGTGCCGTGGTGGCCTTCGGACAGCCCCAGCATTTT.

This clonotype was observed a few times. The rearrangement uses TRBV5-1 and TRBJ2-5, with 11 bases that match TRBD1. Germline V gives CDR1 SGHRS, CDR2 YFSETQ. J was trimmed by 2 bases and V by 6 bases; bases with no gene match: 6. The CDR3 has 15 amino acids. CDR3 sequence: CASKVGQGVQETQYF. Here the CDR3 DNA reads TGCGCCAGCAAGGTGGGACAGGGGGTTCAAGAGACCCAGTACTTC.

V gene TRBV7-9 combines with J gene TRBJ2-3; TRBD2 might be the D (6 bases). The CDR3 is 14 residues long. CDR1 SEHNR and CDR2 FQNEAQ come from the germline V gene (reference sequence). V lost 5 bases, J lost 4 bases, and 13 bases lay in between. This CDR3 is CASSLSGSADTQYF. CDR3 nucleotides: TGTGCCAGCAGCCTCAGCGGGTCGGCAGATACGCAGTATTTT.

V and J are TRBV12-3 or TRBV12-4 and TRBJ2-3; TRBD1 agrees at 7 bases. With 1 base clipped from V and 1 base from J, the junction kept 2 bases outside the gene matches. The CDR3 sequence is 15 residues long. CDR3 in DNA: TGTGCCAGCAGTTTAGAGAGGGGGCGCACAGATACGCAGTATTTT. Protein product: CASSLERGRTDTQYF.

This clonotype was observed at least ten times. V is TRBV6-5 and J is TRBJ1-2; TRBD1 might be the D (6 bases). V dropped 4 bases and J dropped 0 bases, with 24 bases sitting between them. Germline values: CDR1 MNHEY, CDR2 SVGAGI. This CDR3 contains 19 residues. The CDR3 bases are TGTGCCAGCAGTTCCCCCCCGACAGGAACTTCCCAAGCTAACTATGGCTACACCTTC. Encoded protein: CASSSPPTGTSQANYGYTF.

This clonotype was observed a handful of times. The chain couples TRBV28 to TRBJ2-7, with TRBD1 matching 10 bases. Germline V CDR1 and CDR2: MDHEN, SYDVKM. The length of the CDR3 is 14 residues. Trimming cost V 10 bases and J 5 bases; bases outside gene matches: 11. CDR3 sequence reads: CAIGAGQGHNEQYF. The DNA for the CDR3 is TGTGCCATCGGGGCGGGACAGGGGCATAACGAGCAGTACTTC.

V is TRBV5-6 and J is TRBJ2-1, with D possibly matching TRBD2 (7 bases). V lost 1 base and J 3 bases, leaving 11 bases between the germline ends. Germline V gene data show CDR1 as SGHDT and CDR2 as YYEEEE. This CDR3 contains 15 residues. This chain's CDR3 is CASSLWGGFYNEQFF. The CDR3 bases are TGTGCCAGCAGCTTGTGGGGGGGCTTCTACAATGAGCAGTTCTTC.

V is TRBV28 and J is TRBJ1-1, with D possibly being TRBD1 (5 bases). Germline V gene sequence: CDR1 MDHEN, CDR2 SYDVKM. This CDR3 comprises 14 residues. Trimming removed 5 bases at V and 5 bases at J, with 15 bases between. The chain's CDR3 is CASSPRDGRTEAFF. The CDR3 DNA is TGTGCCAGCAGTCCCCGGGACGGTAGGACTGAAGCTTTCTTT. Full variable domain (missing parts from reference TRBV28 and TRBJ1-1): DVKVTQSSRYLVKRTGEKVFLECVQDMDHENMFWYRQDPGLGLRLIYFSYDVKMKEKGDIPEGYSVSREKKERFSLILESASTNQTSMYLCASSPRDGRTEAFFGQGTRLTVV.

The chain links TRBV7-2 to TRBJ1-2; perhaps TRBD1 as D (6 bases). CDR3 size: 14 residues. Germline CDR1 reads SGHTA; CDR2 reads FQGNSA. Trimming removed 3 bases from V and 6 bases from J, with 14 bases in between. The CDR3 loop reads CASSFFSGDHGYTF. In DNA form, the CDR3 reads TGTGCCAGCAGCTTCTTTTCAGGGGACCATGGCTACACCTTC.

This clonotype was seen a handful of times. V is TRBV4-3 and J is TRBJ1-5; TRBD1 might be the D (5 bases). The CDR3 is made up of 17 amino acids. Germline V gene sequence: CDR1 LGHNA, CDR2 YSLEER. V was shortened by 0 bases and J by 1 base, with 13 bases between the two germline ends. The CDR3 bases are TGCGCCAGCAGCCAAGATTCTCCCCGGGGGAGCAATCAGCCCCAGCATTTT. As protein: CASSQDSPRGSNQPQHF.

The chain carries TRBV7-2 and TRBJ2-3, with unresolved D. CDR1 and CDR2 (germline): SGHTA, FQGNSA. CDR3 size: 14 residues. V was pared by 2 bases and J by 1 base, with 7 bases between. The DNA for the CDR3 is TGTGCCAGCAGCTTAAATGTTGGCACAGATACGCAGTATTTT. Translation gives CASSLNVGTDTQYF.

This clonotype was recorded at least ten times. The CDR3 protein is CSADVNNEQFF. The CDR3 region has the DNA TGCAGTGCTGATGTGAACAATGAGCAGTTCTTC. The rearrangement links TRBV20-1 to TRBJ2-1; D call uncertain. The V gene lost 5 bases and the J gene lost 5 bases, with 7 bases spanning the gap. The CDR3 is 11 residues long. CDR1 and CDR2 from the germline V gene are DFQATT and SNEGSKA (reference sequence).

The V gene is TRBV5-5, the J gene TRBJ2-1; D call uncertain. This CDR3 comprises 16 residues. Per the germline V gene, CDR1 is SGHKS and CDR2 is YYEKEE (reference sequence). Trimming left V 6 bases short and J 0 bases short, with 16 bases between. The CDR3 coding sequence is TGTGCCAGCACCCGACACCACTCGATCTCCTACAATGAGCAGTTCTTC. This sequence encodes CASTRHHSISYNEQFF.

This clonotype was seen only a few times. In DNA form, the CDR3 reads TGTGCCACCAGTAAGGCGGGACGGAACACCGGGGAGCTGTTTTTT. Amino acid sequence: CATSKAGRNTGELFF. This rearrangement joins TRBV15 to TRBJ2-2; tentatively, D is TRBD2 (6 bases). CDR1 is LNHNV, CDR2 YYDKDF, per germline (reference sequence). The V gene lost 6 bases and the J gene lost 1 base, with 12 bases spanning the gap. The CDR3 runs 15 residues.

This clonotype was seen a handful of times. The rearrangement uses TRBV5-1 and TRBJ1-1, with a tentative D call TRBD1 (5 bases). The germline V gene has CDR1 SGHRS and CDR2 YFSETQ. The CDR3 has 13 residues. V lost 4 bases, J lost 1 base, and 8 bases lay in between. CDR3 in DNA: TGCGCCAGCAGCCACGGACAGAACACTGAAGCTTTCTTT. Translation gives CASSHGQNTEAFF. The full variable domain, rest sourced from reference TRBV5-1 and TRBJ1-1, is KAGVTQTPRYLIKTRGQQVTLSCSPISGHRSVSWYQQTPGQGLQFLFEYFSETQRNKGNFPGRFSGRQFSNSRSEMNVSTLELGDSALYLCASSHGQNTEAFFGQGTRLTVV.

The genes are TRBV10-3 and TRBJ2-5; D gene uncertain. V lost 8 bases and J lost 5, with 12 bases in between. CDR1 is ENHRY and CDR2 is SYGVKD in the germline V gene. CDR3 length: 12 residues. The CDR3 region is CAIFWALETQYF. CDR3 in DNA: TGTGCCATCTTCTGGGCCTTGGAGACCCAGTACTTC.

This clonotype was counted only a few times. This sequence joins TRBV5-1 and TRBJ2-3; D unresolved. Trimming took 5 bases from V and 1 from J, leaving 11 bases between them. This CDR3 comprises 14 residues. The germline CDR1 and CDR2 sequences are SGHRS and YFSETQ. DNA of the CDR3: TGCGCCAGCAGGCAGTCGGGCGGCACAGATACGCAGTATTTT. Its protein product is CASRQSGGTDTQYF.

This clonotype showed up just a few times. The CDR3 DNA is TGCAGTGCTAGTGGGGACAGGGGAACCTACGAGCAGTACTTC. This sequence encodes CSASGDRGTYEQYF. This chain uses TRBV20-1 with TRBJ2-7, with 10 nucleotides matching TRBD1. The J segment lost 2 bases and the V segment lost 3 bases, leaving 4 bases of the junction unmatched. The CDR3 is 14 residues long. Looked up from germline, CDR1 is DFQATT and CDR2 is SNEGSKA (reference sequence).

This clonotype was counted a few times. The V gene is TRBV20-1, the J gene TRBJ1-2; D unresolved. CDR3 length equals 11 residues. V was clipped by 3 bases and J by 3 bases, with 5 bases between them. Germline V gene lookup returns CDR1 DFQATT and CDR2 SNEGSKA (reference sequence). CDR3 nucleotides: TGCAGTGCTAGCGGGCACTATGGCTACACCTTC. This sequence encodes CSASGHYGYTF.

The rearrangement joins TRBV5-1 to TRBJ2-3; D gene uncertain. V was trimmed by 4 bases and J by 8 bases, leaving 17 bases between them. CDR3 length: 14 amino acids. Germline V gene lookup returns CDR1 SGHRS and CDR2 YFSETQ. The CDR3 bases are TGCGCCAGCAGCAGTGGGTCATTGGGTGGTACGCAGTATTTT. This codes for CASSSGSLGGTQYF.

V is TRBV2 and J is TRBJ2-5; 10 nucleotides line up with TRBD1. There are 14 residues in the CDR3. J was trimmed by 4 bases and V by 8 bases; bases with no gene match: 7. The germline V gene encodes CDR1 SNHLY and CDR2 FYNNEI. CDR3 nucleotides: TGTGCCAGCGGGAAGGGACAGGGGACAGAGACCCAGTACTTC. It codes for CASGKGQGTETQYF.

The chain uses TRBV6-5 and TRBJ1-4; the match to TRBD1 covers 7 bases. Germline CDR1 reads MNHEY; CDR2 reads SVGAGI. Trimming removed 4 bases from V and 4 bases from J; junction bases left unmatched: 3. The CDR3 covers 14 residues. The CDR3 nucleotides are TGTGCCAGCAGTTCATACAGGGGTAATGAAAAACTGTTTTTT. This translates into CASSSYRGNEKLFF.

This clonotype was counted at least ten times. V gene TRBV20-1 combines with J gene TRBJ2-3, with D possibly TRBD1 on 5 matching bases. Germline V gene data show CDR1 as DFQATT and CDR2 as SNEGSKA (reference sequence). Trimming left V 6 bases short and J 1 base short, with 14 bases between. The CDR3 totals 14 residues. CDR3 protein: CSAGNVRGTDTQYF. For the CDR3, the DNA is TGCAGTGCCGGTAACGTCAGGGGCACAGATACGCAGTATTTT.